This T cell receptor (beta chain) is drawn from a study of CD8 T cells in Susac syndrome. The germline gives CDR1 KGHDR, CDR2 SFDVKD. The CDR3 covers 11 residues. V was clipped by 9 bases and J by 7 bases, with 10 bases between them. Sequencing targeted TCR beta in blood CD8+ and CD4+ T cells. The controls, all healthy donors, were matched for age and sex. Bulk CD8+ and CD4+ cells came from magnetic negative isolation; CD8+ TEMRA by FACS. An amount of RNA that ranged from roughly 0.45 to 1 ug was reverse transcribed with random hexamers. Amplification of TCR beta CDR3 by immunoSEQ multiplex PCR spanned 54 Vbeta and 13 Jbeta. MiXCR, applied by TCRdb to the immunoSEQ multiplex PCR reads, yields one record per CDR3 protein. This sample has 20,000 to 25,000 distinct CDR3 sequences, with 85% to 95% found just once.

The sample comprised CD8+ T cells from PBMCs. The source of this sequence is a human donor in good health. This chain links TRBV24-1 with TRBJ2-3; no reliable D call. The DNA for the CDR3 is TGTGCCACCTCCAATGGGAATACGCAGTATTTT. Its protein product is CATSNGNTQYF.